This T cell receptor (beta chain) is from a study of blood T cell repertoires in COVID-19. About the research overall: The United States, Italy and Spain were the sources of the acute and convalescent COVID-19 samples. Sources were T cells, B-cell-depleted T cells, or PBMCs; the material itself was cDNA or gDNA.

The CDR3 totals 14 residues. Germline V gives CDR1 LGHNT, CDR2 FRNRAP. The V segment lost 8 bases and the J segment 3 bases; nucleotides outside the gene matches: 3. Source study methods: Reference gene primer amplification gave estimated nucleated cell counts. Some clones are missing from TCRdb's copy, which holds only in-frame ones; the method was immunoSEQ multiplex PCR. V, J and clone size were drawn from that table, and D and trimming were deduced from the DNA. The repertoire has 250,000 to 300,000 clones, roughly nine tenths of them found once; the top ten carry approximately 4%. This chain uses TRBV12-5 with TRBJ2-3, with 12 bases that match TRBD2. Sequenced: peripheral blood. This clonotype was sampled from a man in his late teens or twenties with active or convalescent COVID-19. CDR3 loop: CASTGTSGTDTQYF. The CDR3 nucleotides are TGTGCTAGTACAGGGACTAGCGGGACAGATACGCAGTATTTT.